This T cell receptor beta chain is drawn from a study of identical twins. General study results and limits: Conclusions relied on cross-sectional statistical analysis, not following the same donors. Insertions ran lower in abundant cord blood beta clonotypes, though not in memory repertoires.

This clonotype was detected many times. The antigen is undetermined. V was shortened by 4 bases and J by 4 bases, with 7 bases between the two germline ends. The CDR3 runs to 12 residues. CDR1 and CDR2 from the germline V gene are LGHDT and YNNKEL (reference sequence). cDNA molecules carried unique molecular identifiers, and template switching added a universal primer site. TCRdb re-analysed the 5' RACE reads in MiXCR, keeping a single row per CDR3 protein. Among roughly 710,000 distinct CDR3 sequences listed, roughly 6% were seen once. Sequencing was performed on naive T cells sorted from blood. The chain employs TRBV3-1 and TRBJ1-2; weak D call: TRBD1 (6 bases). This TCR derives from a man between 18 and 29 years old in good health. This CDR3 reads CASSPDSYGYTF. The CDR3 nucleotides read TGTGCCAGCAGCCCGGACAGCTATGGCTACACCTTC.